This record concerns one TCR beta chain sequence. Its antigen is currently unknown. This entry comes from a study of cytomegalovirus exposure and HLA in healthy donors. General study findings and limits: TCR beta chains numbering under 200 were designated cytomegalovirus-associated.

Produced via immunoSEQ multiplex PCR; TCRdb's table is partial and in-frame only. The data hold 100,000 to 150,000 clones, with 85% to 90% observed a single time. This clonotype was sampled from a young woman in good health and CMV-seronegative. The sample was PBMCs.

Written as DNA, the CDR3 is TGTGCCACCAGGGCCGACAGTCTAAATGAGCAGTTCTTC. It yields the protein CATRADSLNEQFF. The chain has TRBV15 and TRBJ2-1; D is possibly TRBD1 (5 bases). The CDR3 runs 13 residues. Trimming stripped 6 bases from V and 7 bases from J, with 13 bases between. Looked up from germline, CDR1 is LNHNV and CDR2 is YYDKDF (reference sequence).